This T cell receptor (beta chain) was identified during a study of T cell responses to AZD1222 COVID-19 vaccine. On the study more broadly: Doses given second, at about 4 or about 12 weeks, were pooled.

V gave up 5 bases and J gave up 14 bases, with 16 bases separating them. This CDR3 contains 12 residues. Data came from immunoSEQ multiplex PCR; TCRdb stores just in-frame clones and leaves some out. This sample has about 130,000 clones, with about 93% found just once. The source of this sequence is an adult in good health. This rearrangement joins TRBV12-3 or TRBV12-4 to TRBJ1-3, with no clear D. Specimen: peripheral blood, collected on day 0 of AZD1222 vaccination. The CDR3 region has the DNA TGTGCCAGCAGTCGCGCTGGAAATCCCTTATATTTT. Residues: CASSRAGNPLYF.